A selection of T cell receptor beta chains follows, all from one sample in a study of molecular identifiers for immune sequencing clone quantification. TCRdb recomputed calls from the PCR reads with MiXCR, one row per CDR3 protein. Of over 90,000 distinct CDR3 sequences listed, around 37% are singletons. The sample consisted of naive CD8+ T cells from blood, with Jurkat cell RNA spiked in. The receptors come from a human donor in good health. Some libraries in this study had Jurkat cell RNA spiked in. Each CDR3 is given with its conserved first and last residue. A D gene is named only where the DNA matches it firmly. Clone size is shown for a subset of rows, as once, few, many or a class of expanded clone.

D gene | clone size | V gene | CDR3 protein
TRBD1 | few | TRBV19 | CASSMGDRFNQPQHF
TRBD2 | . | TRBV7-9 | CASSLGVPSGPNEQFF
TRBD2 | . | TRBV7-9 | CASSHPGLEFTGELFF
. | . | TRBV24-1 | CATSDLGTLGSGELFF
. | few | TRBV2 | CASTAGSNQPQHF
. | . | TRBV28 | CASSLSGPPNEKLFF
. | few | TRBV6-2/TRBV6-3 | CASTNGGTEAFF
TRBD2 | . | TRBV15 | CAISTRLAGNEQFF
. | . | TRBV5-5 | CASSSDSGFSYEQYF
. | many | TRBV24-1 | CATRRGSEETQYF
. | once | TRBV5-6 | CASSWGAGVETQYF
. | few | TRBV12-3/TRBV12-4 | CASRLGQMNTEAFF
. | . | TRBV2 | CASRDDSNQPLHF
TRBD2 | many | TRBV7-9 | CASSPGTSAYEQYF
. | many | TRBV9 | CASSVAGQLNTEAFF
TRBD1 | few | TRBV20-1 | CSARDSNTGELFF
. | . | TRBV7-6 | CASSLPVGRSDEKLFF
TRBD2 | . | TRBV28 | CASSPGTSEDNEQFF
. | . | TRBV3-1 | CASSQVDIKGEKLFF
. | few | TRBV24-1 | CATSTSWGREWSDTQYF
. | few | TRBV28 | CASSFIQLNTGELFF
. | few | TRBV7-9 | CASSLNSGPRGTEAFF
. | . | TRBV5-4 | CASSPDYSETQYF
TRBD1 | . | TRBV7-9 | CASSSGTVEQETQYF
. | . | TRBV4-2 | CASSQDGAGRQFF
. | . | TRBV24-1 | CATSDPTFRAEGYADTQYF
. | few | TRBV20-1 | CSARELWLQGVGETQYF
. | . | TRBV12-3/TRBV12-4 | CASSLGVADEQFF
. | many | TRBV5-1 | CASSFVSQETQYF
TRBD1 | . | TRBV27 | CASSLGQGWLETQYF
. | many | TRBV7-8 | CASSLQRITDTQYF
. | few | TRBV20-1 | CSARDVFGESEYQPQHF
. | once | TRBV7-9 | CASSPRLRDGLNEQFF
. | many | TRBV7-2 | CASSFPSYGYTF
. | few | TRBV7-3 | CASSTDPWDTQYF
. | . | TRBV7-9 | CASSLRLDPADEQFF
. | . | TRBV7-9 | CASSSRQEPDTQYF
. | many | TRBV7-6 | CASRYRDGNEKLFF